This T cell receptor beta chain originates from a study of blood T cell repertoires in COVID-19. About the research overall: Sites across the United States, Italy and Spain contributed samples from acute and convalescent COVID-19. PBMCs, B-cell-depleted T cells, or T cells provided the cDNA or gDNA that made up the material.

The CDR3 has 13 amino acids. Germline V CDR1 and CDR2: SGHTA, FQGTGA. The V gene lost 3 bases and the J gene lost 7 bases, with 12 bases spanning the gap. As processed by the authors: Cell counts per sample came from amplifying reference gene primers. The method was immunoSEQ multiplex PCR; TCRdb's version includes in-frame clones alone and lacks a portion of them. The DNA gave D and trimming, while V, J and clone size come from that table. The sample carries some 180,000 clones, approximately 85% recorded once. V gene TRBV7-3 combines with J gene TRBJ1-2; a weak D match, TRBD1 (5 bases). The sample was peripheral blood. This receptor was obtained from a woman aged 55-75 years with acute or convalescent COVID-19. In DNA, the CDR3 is TGTGCCAGCAGCTTGGACATGACCACTGGCTACACCTTC. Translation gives CASSLDMTTGYTF.